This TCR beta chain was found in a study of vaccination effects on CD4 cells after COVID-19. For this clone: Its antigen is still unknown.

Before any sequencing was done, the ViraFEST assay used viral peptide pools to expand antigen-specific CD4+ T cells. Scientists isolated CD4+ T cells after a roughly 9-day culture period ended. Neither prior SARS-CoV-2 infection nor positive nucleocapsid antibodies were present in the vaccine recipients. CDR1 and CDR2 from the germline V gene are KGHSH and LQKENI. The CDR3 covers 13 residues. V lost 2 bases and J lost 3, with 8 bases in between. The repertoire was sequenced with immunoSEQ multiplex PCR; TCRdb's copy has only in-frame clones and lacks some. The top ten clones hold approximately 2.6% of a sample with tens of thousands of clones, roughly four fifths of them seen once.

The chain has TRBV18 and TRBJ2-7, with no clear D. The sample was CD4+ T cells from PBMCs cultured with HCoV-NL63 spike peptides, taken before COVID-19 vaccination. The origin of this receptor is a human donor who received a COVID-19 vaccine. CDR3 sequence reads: CASSPVGNYEQYV. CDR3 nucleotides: TGTGCCAGCTCACCAGTCGGTAACTACGAGCAGTACGTC.